These 20 T cell receptor beta chains were all obtained from the same sample, sequenced in a study of CD8+ T cells in alopecia areata. Noted treatment: oral pan-JAK inhibitor, 5-10 mg twice daily. Extracted RNA was reverse transcribed into cDNA, the sequencing template. The table came from immunoSEQ multiplex PCR; TCRdb's copy has only in-frame clones and leaves some out. The data contain about 270,000 clones, 60% of them singletons. The source material was CD4+ T cells sorted from blood, sampled at approximately week 52, from a patient treated with tofacitinib. The receptors were gathered from a human donor with alopecia areata.

This CDR3 reads CATGQGNSPLHF. In nucleotides, the CDR3 is TGTGCCACTGGACAGGGGAATTCACCCCTCCACTTT. The rearrangement links TRBV19 to TRBJ1-6, with 9 nucleotides matching TRBD1. J lost 7 bases, V lost 10 bases, and 2 bases had no gene match. This CDR3 is 12 amino acids long. Looked up from germline, CDR1 is LNHDA and CDR2 is SQIVND (reference sequence). Variable domain in full (rest from reference TRBV19 and TRBJ1-6): DGGITQSPKYLFRKEGQNVTLSCEQNLNHDAMYWYRQDPGQGLRLIYYSQIVNDFQKGDIAEGYSVSREKKESFPLTVTSAQKNPTAFYLCATGQGNSPLHFGNGTRLTVT.

The J gene is TRBJ2-6, the V gene TRBV7-6; TRBD1 is a possible D gene (5 bases). The germline V gene has CDR1 SGHVS and CDR2 FNYEAQ. This CDR3 contains 15 residues. V was cut by 3 bases and J by 3 bases, with 9 bases left in between. The CDR3 here is CASSFLQGGANVLTF. The CDR3 bases are TGTGCCAGCAGCTTCCTTCAGGGTGGGGCCAACGTCCTGACTTTC.

The gene calls are TRBV27 and TRBJ2-3; TRBD2 matches 7 bases. The CDR3 has 16 amino acids. Germline-derived CDR1 and CDR2 are MNHEY and SMNVEV (reference sequence). V gave up 1 base and J gave up 3 bases; unmatched junction bases: 7. The CDR3 nucleotides are TGTGCCAGCAGTTTATTCGGGGGGTTAAGGACAGATACGCAGTATTTT. Translating it yields CASSLFGGLRTDTQYF.

This chain links TRBV7-6 with TRBJ2-5, with 8 bases lining up with TRBD1. Trimming took 5 bases from V and 6 from J; bases not matched to a gene: 8. The germline CDR1 and CDR2 sequences are SGHVS and FNYEAQ. The CDR3 contains 14 residues. Here the CDR3 reads CASSLGQGHQTQYF. The CDR3 DNA follows: TGTGCCAGCAGCCTCGGACAGGGCCATCAGACCCAGTACTTC.

The chain combines TRBV6-6 with TRBJ2-1, with 8 bases matching TRBD2. Per germline, CDR1 MNHNY and CDR2 SVGAGI (reference sequence). Trimming at V came to 5 bases and at J to 2 bases, leaving 5 bases not matched to a gene. This CDR3 spans 15 amino acids. For the CDR3, the DNA is TGTGCCAGCAGTAGGATTAGCGGGGCCTACAATGAGCAGTTCTTC. It translates to CASSRISGAYNEQFF.

Here the CDR3 reads CASAPLGEETQYF. In DNA, the CDR3 is TGTGCCAGCGCCCCACTGGGGGAAGAGACCCAGTACTTC. The V gene is TRBV7-9, the J gene TRBJ2-5, with D tentatively TRBD1 or TRBD2 (5 bases each). CDR3 size: 13 residues. Germline CDR1 is SEHNR and CDR2 is FQNEAQ (reference sequence). With 8 bases removed from V and 3 bases from J, the gap between germline ends came to 13 bases.

The rearrangement joins TRBV5-1 to TRBJ2-3, with TRBD1 identical over 8 bases. The CDR3 runs 13 residues. With V trimmed by 3 bases and J by 5 bases, 2 bases remained unmatched. CDR1 and CDR2 (germline): SGHRS, YFSETQ. DNA of the CDR3: TGCGCCAGCAGCTACGGGACAGGAGATACGCAGTATTTT. Translating gives CASSYGTGDTQYF.

In this sample, this clone turned up a few times. V gene TRBV7-9 combines with J gene TRBJ2-2; D is tentatively TRBD1 or TRBD2 (5 bases each). Trimming left V 2 bases short and J 1 base short, with 8 bases between. Germline V gene lookup returns CDR1 SEHNR and CDR2 FQNEAQ (reference sequence). This CDR3 region has 15 residues. This CDR3 reads CASSLSGGNTGELFF. As DNA, the CDR3 is TGTGCCAGCAGCTTAAGTGGGGGGAACACCGGGGAGCTGTTTTTT.

The chain has TRBV5-1 and TRBJ2-3; D perhaps matches TRBD1 (6 bases). The CDR3 runs 14 residues. The V end was cut by 2 bases, the J end by 6 bases, with 13 bases between. Germline V lookup: CDR1 SGHRS, CDR2 YFSETQ. CDR3 region: CASSFWGRGDTQYF. For the CDR3, the DNA is TGCGCCAGCAGCTTTTGGGGGCGAGGGGATACGCAGTATTTT.

The gene calls are TRBV4-3 and TRBJ2-3; D remains ambiguous. Germline loops: CDR1 LGHNA, CDR2 YSLEER. V dropped 4 bases and J dropped 2 bases, with 10 bases sitting between them. The CDR3 has 14 amino acids. CDR3 loop: CASSLRDYTDTQYF. In DNA, the CDR3 is TGCGCCAGCAGCCTAAGGGATTACACAGATACGCAGTATTTT.

The chain is built from TRBV29-1 and TRBJ1-2; maybe TRBD1 (6 bases). Deletions cut 4 bases from V and 0 bases from J, with 12 bases between. CDR3 length: 14 amino acids. Looked up from germline, CDR1 is SQVTM and CDR2 is ANQGSEA. This chain's CDR3 is CSVGGASANYGYTF. CDR3 nucleotide sequence: TGCAGCGTTGGGGGGGCCAGCGCTAACTATGGCTACACCTTC.

This clone has only a few counts. The V call is TRBV7-3, the J call TRBJ2-2; 10 nucleotides line up with TRBD1. V trimming: 2 bases; J trimming: 6 bases; junction bases outside the gene matches: 6. The V gene's germline CDR1 is SGHTA and CDR2 FQGTGA. This CDR3 is built from 16 residues. The CDR3: CASSLFGQGVAGELFF. CDR3 in DNA: TGTGCCAGCAGCTTATTCGGACAGGGGGTTGCCGGGGAGCTGTTTTTT.

The chain recombines TRBV5-1 with TRBJ2-7; no reliable D call. This CDR3 region has 14 residues. Germline assignment: CDR1 SGHRS and CDR2 YFSETQ. Trimming cost V 6 bases and J 4 bases, with 17 bases left between them. The CDR3 DNA reads as TGCGCCAGCACAAAAGACGGGTGGAATTACGAGCAGTACTTC. Its protein is CASTKDGWNYEQYF.

The chain couples TRBV25-1 to TRBJ2-7, with 7 nucleotides matching TRBD1. Germline assignment: CDR1 MGHDK and CDR2 SYGVNS. J gave up 4 bases and V 2 bases, and 8 bases lay outside the gene matches. The CDR3 covers 15 residues. CDR3 in amino acids: CASSERRTGVYEQYF. The CDR3 nucleotides are TGTGCCAGCAGTGAACGGCGGACAGGAGTTTACGAGCAGTACTTC.

This clone has just a few counts. The chain uses TRBV13 and TRBJ2-3; 10 nucleotides agree with TRBD1. This CDR3 spans 15 amino acids. Losses at the gene ends were 5 bases for V and 3 bases for J; bases not matched to a gene: 5. Germline V lookup: CDR1 PRHDT, CDR2 FYEKMQ (reference sequence). CDR3 coding DNA: TGTGCCAGCAGCCATGGGACAGGGGTAACAGATACGCAGTATTTT. Translating it yields CASSHGTGVTDTQYF.

Many counts were recorded for this clone. The rearrangement joins TRBV23-1 to TRBJ1-5, with a tentative D call TRBD1 (6 bases). Being an ORF, TRBV23-1 has a function that is uncertain. Trimming left V 0 bases short and J 0 bases short, with 18 bases between. The CDR3 is made up of 19 amino acids. The DNA of the CDR3 is TGCGCCAGCAGTCAATCGAAATTTACAGGGAATAGTAGCAATCAGCCCCAGCATTTT. Its translation: CASSQSKFTGNSSNQPQHF.

V usage is TRBV7-9 and J usage is TRBJ1-6; weak D call: TRBD1 (6 bases). CDR1 is SEHNR and CDR2 is FQNEAQ in the germline V gene (reference sequence). This CDR3 has 13 amino acids. Trimming pared 3 bases from V and 9 bases from J, leaving 9 bases between. Here the CDR3 DNA reads TGTGCCAGCAGCTTCAGGGGTTTTTCACCCCTCCACTTT. It encodes CASSFRGFSPLHF.

This clone appeared a single time. The chain joins TRBV5-1 to TRBJ1-1; D unclear. Trimming stripped 1 base from V and 1 base from J, with 8 bases between. The CDR3 sequence is 14 residues long. Germline V gene sequence: CDR1 SGHRS, CDR2 YFSETQ. The CDR3 reads CASSLWQENTEAFF. DNA of the CDR3: TGCGCCAGCAGCTTGTGGCAGGAGAACACTGAAGCTTTCTTT.

A remark on this clone: The sample contains more than one DNA sequence encoding this CDR3. The V and J genes are TRBV30 and TRBJ1-2; possible D gene TRBD1, 6 bases. The CDR3 totals 13 residues. Germline V CDR1 and CDR2: GTSNPN, SVGIG (reference sequence). Trimming took 0 bases from V and 4 from J, leaving 9 bases between them. CDR3 amino acids: CAWSVRGSYGYTF. The CDR3 region has the DNA TGTGCCTGGAGTGTGAGGGGGTCCTATGGCTACACCTTC.

This chain connects TRBV29-1 to TRBJ2-3; 7 positions match TRBD2. The CDR3 has 13 residues. Germline V gene data show CDR1 as SQVTM and CDR2 as ANQGSEA. The junction had 5 bases not matched to a gene; V was cut back by 6 bases and J by 2 bases. In DNA, the CDR3 is TGCAGCGTCAGCGGGGCCAACACAGATACGCAGTATTTT. Residues: CSVSGANTDTQYF.